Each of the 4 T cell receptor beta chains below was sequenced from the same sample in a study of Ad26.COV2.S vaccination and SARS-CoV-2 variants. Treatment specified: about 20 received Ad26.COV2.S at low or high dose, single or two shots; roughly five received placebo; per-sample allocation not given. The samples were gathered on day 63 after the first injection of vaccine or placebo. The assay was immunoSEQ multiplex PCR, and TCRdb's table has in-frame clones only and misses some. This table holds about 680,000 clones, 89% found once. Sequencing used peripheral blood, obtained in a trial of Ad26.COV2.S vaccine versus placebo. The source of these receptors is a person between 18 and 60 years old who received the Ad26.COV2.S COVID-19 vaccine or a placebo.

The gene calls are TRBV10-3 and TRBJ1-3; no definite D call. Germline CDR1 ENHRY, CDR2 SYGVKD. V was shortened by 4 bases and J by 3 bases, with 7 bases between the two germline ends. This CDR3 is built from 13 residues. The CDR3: CAISVAGGNTIYF. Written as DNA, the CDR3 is TGTGCCATCAGTGTTGCCGGTGGAAACACCATATATTTT.

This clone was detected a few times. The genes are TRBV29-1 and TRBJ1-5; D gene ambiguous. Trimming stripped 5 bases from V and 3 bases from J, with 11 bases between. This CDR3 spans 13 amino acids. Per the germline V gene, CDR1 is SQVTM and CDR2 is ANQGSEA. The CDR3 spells CSVRMQDNQPQHF. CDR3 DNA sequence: TGCAGCGTTCGGATGCAGGACAATCAGCCCCAGCATTTT.

The CDR3 loop reads CASSQDSTGALYGYTF. The CDR3 bases are TGTGCCAGCAGCCAGGATTCTACAGGGGCCCTCTATGGCTACACCTTC. The V and J genes are TRBV3-1 (or the pseudogene TRBV3-2) and TRBJ1-2; 7 positions agree with TRBD1. The V segment lost 3 bases and the J segment 4 bases; nucleotides outside the gene matches: 11. This CDR3 has 16 amino acids. The germline V gene has CDR1 LGHDT and CDR2 YNNKEL (reference sequence).

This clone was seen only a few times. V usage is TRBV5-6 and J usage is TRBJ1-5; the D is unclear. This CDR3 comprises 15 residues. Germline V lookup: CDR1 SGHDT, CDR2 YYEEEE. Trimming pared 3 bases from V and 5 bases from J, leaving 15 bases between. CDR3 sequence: CASSSLAAGDQPQHF. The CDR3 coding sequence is TGTGCCAGCAGCTCCCTGGCGGCCGGGGATCAGCCCCAGCATTTT.